This T cell receptor (beta chain) was documented in a study of T cell repertoires in cytomegalovirus infection. Study-level information: TCR beta signatures that were public indicated CMV infection and matching HLA type.

This clonotype has only a few counts. Antigen unknown. Each CDR3 protein is one row after TCRdb ran MiXCR on the reads. Among about 110,000 distinct CDR3 sequences listed, around 45% were seen once. V lost 1 base, J lost 0 bases, and 10 bases lay in between. Germline lookup yields CDR1 SGHDT and CDR2 YYEEEE. The CDR3 runs to 15 residues. The sequence came from a human donor in good health (CMV status not recorded). Some clones in this sample may be carry-over from other donors' samples. This sample comprised CD8+ T cells from cultured PBMCs, obtained from culture after CMV antigen stimulation. This chain links TRBV5-6 with TRBJ1-1; possibly TRBD1 for D (5 bases). CDR3 sequence (DNA): TGTGCCAGCAGCTTGTACAGGCGATTGAACACTGAAGCTTTCTTT. The encoded protein is CASSLYRRLNTEAFF.